The T cell receptor (beta chain) under discussion was sequenced for a study of CD8 T cells in Susac syndrome. Age- and sex-matched healthy donors served as the control group. Random hexamers were used to reverse transcribe an amount of roughly 0.45 to 1 ug RNA. Across 54 Vbeta and 13 Jbeta, TCR beta CDR3 was amplified with immunoSEQ multiplex PCR. TCRdb reanalysed the immunoSEQ multiplex PCR reads using MiXCR and keeps one entry per CDR3 protein. The table shows under 200,000 distinct CDR3 sequences, with over 85% occurring only once. V lost 0 bases and J 6 bases, leaving 6 bases between the germline ends. This CDR3 spans 13 amino acids. The germline CDR1 and CDR2 sequences are SGHAT and FQDESV (reference sequence).

The TCR was taken from a human donor in good health. J is TRBJ2-1 and V is TRBV11-1; a weak D match, TRBD1 (6 bases). Sequencing input: CD4+ T cells from PBMCs. CDR3 region: CASSLADSNEQFF. CDR3 nucleotides: TGTGCCAGCAGCTTAGCGGACAGCAATGAGCAGTTCTTC. Filled out from reference TRBV11-1 and TRBJ2-1, the complete variable domain reads EAEVAQSPRYKITEKSQAVAFWCDPISGHATLYWYRQILGQGPELLVQFQDESVVDDSQLPKDRFSAERLKGVDSTLKIQPAELGDSAMYLCASSLADSNEQFFGPGTRLTVL.